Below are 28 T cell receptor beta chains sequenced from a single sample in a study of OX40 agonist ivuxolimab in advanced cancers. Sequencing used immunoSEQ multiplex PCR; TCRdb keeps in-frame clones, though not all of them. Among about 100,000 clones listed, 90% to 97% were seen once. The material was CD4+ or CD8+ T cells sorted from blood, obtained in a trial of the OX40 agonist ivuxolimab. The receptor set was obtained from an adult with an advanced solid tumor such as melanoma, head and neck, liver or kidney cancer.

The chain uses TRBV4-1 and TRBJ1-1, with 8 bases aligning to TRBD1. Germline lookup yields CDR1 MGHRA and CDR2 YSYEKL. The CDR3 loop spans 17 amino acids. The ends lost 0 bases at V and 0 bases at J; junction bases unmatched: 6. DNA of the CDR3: TGCGCCAGCAGCCAAGATTTTGGGACAGGCATGAACACTGAAGCTTTCTTT. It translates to CASSQDFGTGMNTEAFF.

CDR3 sequence reads: CASSIPDRGLNSPLHF. The CDR3, as DNA: TGTGCCAGTAGTATCCCGGACAGGGGCCTAAATTCACCCCTCCACTTT. This rearrangement joins TRBV19 to TRBJ1-6, with 9 positions matching TRBD1. V lost 3 bases to trimming and J lost 7 bases; unmatched junction nucleotides: 7. The CDR3 is 16 residues long. Germline-derived CDR1 and CDR2 are LNHDA and SQIVND (reference sequence).

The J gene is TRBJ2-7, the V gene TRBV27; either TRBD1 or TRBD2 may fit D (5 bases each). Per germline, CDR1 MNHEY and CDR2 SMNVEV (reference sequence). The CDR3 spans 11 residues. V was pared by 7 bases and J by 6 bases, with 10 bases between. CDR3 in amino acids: CASTSGTEQYF. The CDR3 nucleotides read TGTGCCAGCACTTCGGGGACCGAGCAGTACTTC.

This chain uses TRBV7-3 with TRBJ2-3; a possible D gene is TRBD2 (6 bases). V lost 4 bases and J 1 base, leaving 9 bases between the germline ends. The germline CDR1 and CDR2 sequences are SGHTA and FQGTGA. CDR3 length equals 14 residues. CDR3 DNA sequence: TGTGCCAGCAGCTCTTGGGGGGGCACAGATACGCAGTATTTT. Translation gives CASSSWGGTDTQYF.

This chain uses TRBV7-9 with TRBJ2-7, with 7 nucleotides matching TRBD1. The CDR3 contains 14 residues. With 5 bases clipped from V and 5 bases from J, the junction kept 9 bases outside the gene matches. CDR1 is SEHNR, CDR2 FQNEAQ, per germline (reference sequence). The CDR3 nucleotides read TGTGCCAGCAGCCCAACAGACAGGGCCCACGAGCAGTACTTC. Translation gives CASSPTDRAHEQYF.

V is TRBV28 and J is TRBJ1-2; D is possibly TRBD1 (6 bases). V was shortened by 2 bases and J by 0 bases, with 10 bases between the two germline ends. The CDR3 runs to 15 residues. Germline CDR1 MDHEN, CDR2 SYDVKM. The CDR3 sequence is CASSLVGATNYGYTF. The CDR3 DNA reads TGTGCCAGCAGTTTAGTGGGGGCCACTAACTATGGCTACACCTTC.

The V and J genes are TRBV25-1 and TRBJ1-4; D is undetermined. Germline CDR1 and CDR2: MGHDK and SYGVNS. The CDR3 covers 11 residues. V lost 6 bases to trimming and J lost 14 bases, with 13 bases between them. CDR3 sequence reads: CASSGPPGLFF. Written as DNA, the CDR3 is TGTGCCAGCAGCGGACCCCCGGGTCTGTTTTTT.

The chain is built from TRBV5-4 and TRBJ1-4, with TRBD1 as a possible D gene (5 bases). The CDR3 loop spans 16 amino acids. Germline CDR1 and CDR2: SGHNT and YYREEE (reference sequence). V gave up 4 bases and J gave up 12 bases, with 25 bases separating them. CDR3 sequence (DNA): TGTGCCAGCAGCCGATATAAGAAAGGACCCGGGGGGGAACTGTTTTTT. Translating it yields CASSRYKKGPGGELFF.

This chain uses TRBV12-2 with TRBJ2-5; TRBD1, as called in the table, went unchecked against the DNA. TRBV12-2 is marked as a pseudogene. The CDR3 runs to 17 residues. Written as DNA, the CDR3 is TGTGCAAGTCGCGGCCCTTTGGACAGGGGCGTCCAAGAGACCCAGTACTTC. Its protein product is CASRGPLDRGVQETQYF.

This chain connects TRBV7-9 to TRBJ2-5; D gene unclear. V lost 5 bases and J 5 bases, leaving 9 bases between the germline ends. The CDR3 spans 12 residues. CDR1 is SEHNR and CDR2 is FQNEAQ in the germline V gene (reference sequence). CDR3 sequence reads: CASSGQRETQYF. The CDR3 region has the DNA TGTGCCAGCAGCGGGCAACGGGAGACCCAGTACTTC.

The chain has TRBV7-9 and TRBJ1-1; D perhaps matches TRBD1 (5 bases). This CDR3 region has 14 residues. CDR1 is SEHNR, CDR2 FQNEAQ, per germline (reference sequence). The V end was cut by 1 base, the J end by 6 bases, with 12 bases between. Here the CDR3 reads CASSLVSVGPEAFF. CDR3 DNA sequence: TGTGCCAGCAGCTTAGTATCAGTGGGACCTGAAGCTTTCTTT. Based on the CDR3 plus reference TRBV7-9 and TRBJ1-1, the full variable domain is DTGVSQNPRHKITKRGQNVTFRCDPISEHNRLYWYRQTLGQGPEFLTYFQNEAQLEKSRLLSDRFSAERPKGSFSTLEIQRTEQGDSAMYLCASSLVSVGPEAFFGQGTRLTVV.

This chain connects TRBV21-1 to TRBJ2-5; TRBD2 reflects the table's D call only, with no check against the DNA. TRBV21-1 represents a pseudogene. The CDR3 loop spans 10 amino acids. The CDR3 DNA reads TGTGCCATCCTTTTAGAGACCCAGTACTTC. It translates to CAILLETQYF.

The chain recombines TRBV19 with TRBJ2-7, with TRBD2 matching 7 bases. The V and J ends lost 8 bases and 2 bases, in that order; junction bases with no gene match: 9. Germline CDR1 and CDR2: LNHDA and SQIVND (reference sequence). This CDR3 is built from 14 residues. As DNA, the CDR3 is TGTGCCAGTGGCGGGCCTAGCGGCCCCTACGAGCAGTACTTC. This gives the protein CASGGPSGPYEQYF. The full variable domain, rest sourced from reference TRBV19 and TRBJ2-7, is DGGITQSPKYLFRKEGQNVTLSCEQNLNHDAMYWYRQDPGQGLRLIYYSQIVNDFQKGDIAEGYSVSREKKESFPLTVTSAQKNPTAFYLCASGGPSGPYEQYFGPGTRLTVT.

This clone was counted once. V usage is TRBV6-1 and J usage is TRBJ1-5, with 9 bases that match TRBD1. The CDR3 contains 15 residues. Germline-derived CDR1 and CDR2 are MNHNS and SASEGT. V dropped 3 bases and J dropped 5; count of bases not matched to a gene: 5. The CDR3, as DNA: TGTGCCAGCAGTGAGGAGGGACAGGGATATCAGCCCCAGCATTTT. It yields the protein CASSEEGQGYQPQHF.

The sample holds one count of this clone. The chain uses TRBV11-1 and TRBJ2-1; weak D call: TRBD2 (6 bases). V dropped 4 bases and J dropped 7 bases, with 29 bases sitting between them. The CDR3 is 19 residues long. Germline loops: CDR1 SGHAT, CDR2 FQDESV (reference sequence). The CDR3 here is CASSYRAVSAGPAGNEQFF. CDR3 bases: TGTGCCAGCAGCTACCGAGCTGTATCCGCGGGGCCCGCAGGAAATGAGCAGTTCTTC.

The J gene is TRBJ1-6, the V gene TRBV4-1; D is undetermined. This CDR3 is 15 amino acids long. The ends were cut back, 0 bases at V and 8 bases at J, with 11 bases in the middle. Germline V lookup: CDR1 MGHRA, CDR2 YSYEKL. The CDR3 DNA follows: TGCGCCAGCAGCCAAGATTCTTCGCTCTATTCACCCCTCCACTTT. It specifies CASSQDSSLYSPLHF.

DNA of the CDR3: TGTGCCATCAGAGACACGGATTCACCCCTCCACTTT. It translates to CAIRDTDSPLHF. The chain employs TRBV10-3 and TRBJ1-6; D is undetermined. V lost 6 bases and J 8 bases, leaving 8 bases between the germline ends. CDR1 and CDR2 (germline): ENHRY, SYGVKD. The CDR3 has 12 residues.

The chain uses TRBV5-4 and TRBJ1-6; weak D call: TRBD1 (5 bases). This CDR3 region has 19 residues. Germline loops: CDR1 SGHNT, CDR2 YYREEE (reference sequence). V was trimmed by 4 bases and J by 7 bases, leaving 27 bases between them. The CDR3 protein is CASSMPERPHGGMNSPLHF. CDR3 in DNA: TGTGCCAGCAGCATGCCTGAGAGACCCCATGGGGGTATGAATTCACCCCTCCACTTT.

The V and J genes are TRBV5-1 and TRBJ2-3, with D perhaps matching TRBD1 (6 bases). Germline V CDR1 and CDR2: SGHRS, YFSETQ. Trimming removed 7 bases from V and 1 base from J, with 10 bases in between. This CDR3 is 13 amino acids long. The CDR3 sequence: CASLAGGTDTQYF. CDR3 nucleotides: TGCGCCAGCCTGGCAGGGGGCACAGATACGCAGTATTTT.

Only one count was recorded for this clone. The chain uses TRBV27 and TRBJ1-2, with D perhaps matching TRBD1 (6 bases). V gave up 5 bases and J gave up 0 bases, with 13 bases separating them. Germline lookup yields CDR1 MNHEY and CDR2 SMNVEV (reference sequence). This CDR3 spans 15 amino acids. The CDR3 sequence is CASSPLTGTNYGYTF. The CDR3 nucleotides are TGTGCCAGCAGTCCGTTGACAGGAACTAACTATGGCTACACCTTC.

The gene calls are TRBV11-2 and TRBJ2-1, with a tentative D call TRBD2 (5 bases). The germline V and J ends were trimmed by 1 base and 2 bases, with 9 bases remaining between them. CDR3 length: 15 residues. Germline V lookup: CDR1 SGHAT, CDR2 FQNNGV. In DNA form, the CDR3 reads TGTGCCAGCAGCTTAGCGGGGAGCGCCTACAATGAGCAGTTCTTC. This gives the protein CASSLAGSAYNEQFF.

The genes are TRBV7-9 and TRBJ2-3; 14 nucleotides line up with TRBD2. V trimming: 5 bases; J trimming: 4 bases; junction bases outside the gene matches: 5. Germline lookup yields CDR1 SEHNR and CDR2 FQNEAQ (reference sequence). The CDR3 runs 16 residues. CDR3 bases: TGTGCCAGCAGCCGACTAGCGGGGGGGCCCCCAGATACGCAGTATTTT. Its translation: CASSRLAGGPPDTQYF.

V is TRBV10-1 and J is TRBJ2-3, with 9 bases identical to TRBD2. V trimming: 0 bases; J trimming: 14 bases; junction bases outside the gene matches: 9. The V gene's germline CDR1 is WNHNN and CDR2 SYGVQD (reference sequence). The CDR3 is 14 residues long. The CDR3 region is CASSESSAGGARYF. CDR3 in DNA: TGCGCCAGCAGTGAGTCCAGCGCGGGGGGGGCCCGGTATTTT.

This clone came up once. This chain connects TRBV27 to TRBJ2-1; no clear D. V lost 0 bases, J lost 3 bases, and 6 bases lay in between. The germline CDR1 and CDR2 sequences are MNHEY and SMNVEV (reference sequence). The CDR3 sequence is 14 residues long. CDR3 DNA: TGTGCCAGCAGTTTATCGGCTCACTACAATGAGCAGTTCTTC. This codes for CASSLSAHYNEQFF.

CDR3 DNA sequence: TGTGCCAGCAGTTACAGCCCGGGCTCCTACAATGAGCAGTTCTTC. As protein: CASSYSPGSYNEQFF. V usage is TRBV6-6 and J usage is TRBJ2-1; D is unresolved. The CDR3 consists of 15 residues. The germline V and J ends were trimmed by 2 bases and 0 bases, with 8 bases remaining between them. Germline V CDR1 and CDR2: MNHNY, SVGAGI (reference sequence).

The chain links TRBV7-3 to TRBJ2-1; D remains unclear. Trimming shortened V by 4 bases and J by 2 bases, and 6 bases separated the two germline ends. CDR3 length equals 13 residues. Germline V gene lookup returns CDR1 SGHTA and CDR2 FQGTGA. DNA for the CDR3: TGTGCCAGCAGCTATCAGGCCTACAATGAGCAGTTCTTC. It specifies CASSYQAYNEQFF. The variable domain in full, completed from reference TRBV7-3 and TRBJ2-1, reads GAGVSQTPSNKVTEKGKYVELRCDPISGHTALYWYRQSLGQGPEFLIYFQGTGAADDSGLPNDRFFAVRPEGSVSTLKIQRTERGDSAVYLCASSYQAYNEQFFGPGTRLTVL.

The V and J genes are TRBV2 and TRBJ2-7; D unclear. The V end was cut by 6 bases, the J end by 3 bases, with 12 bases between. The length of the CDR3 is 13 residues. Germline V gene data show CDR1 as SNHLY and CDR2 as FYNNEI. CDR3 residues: CASRVNSFYEQYF. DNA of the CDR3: TGTGCCAGCAGAGTTAACAGCTTCTACGAGCAGTACTTC.

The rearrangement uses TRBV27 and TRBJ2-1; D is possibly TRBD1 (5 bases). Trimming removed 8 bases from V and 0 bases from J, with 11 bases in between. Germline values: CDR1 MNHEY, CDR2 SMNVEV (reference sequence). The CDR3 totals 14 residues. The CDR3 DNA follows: TGTGCCAGCGCAACAGGAGACTCCTACAATGAGCAGTTCTTC. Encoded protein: CASATGDSYNEQFF.